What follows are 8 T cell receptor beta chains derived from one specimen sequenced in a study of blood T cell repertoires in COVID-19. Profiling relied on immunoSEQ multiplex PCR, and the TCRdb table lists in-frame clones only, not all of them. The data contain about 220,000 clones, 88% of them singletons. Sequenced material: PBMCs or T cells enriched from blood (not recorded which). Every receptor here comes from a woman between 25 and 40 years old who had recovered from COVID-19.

The CDR3, as DNA: TGCGCCAGCAGCTTCAATACAGGGGCAACTAATGAAAAACTGTTTTTT. The encoded protein is CASSFNTGATNEKLFF. This sequence joins TRBV5-1 and TRBJ1-4; 7 nucleotides align to TRBD1. The CDR3 has 16 amino acids. Trimming at V came to 2 bases and at J to 0 bases, leaving 4 bases not matched to a gene. Germline values: CDR1 SGHRS, CDR2 YFSETQ.

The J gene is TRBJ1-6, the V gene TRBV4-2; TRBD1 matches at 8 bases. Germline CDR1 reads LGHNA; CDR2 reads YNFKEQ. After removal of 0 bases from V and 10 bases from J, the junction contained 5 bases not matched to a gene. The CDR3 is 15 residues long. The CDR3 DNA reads TGTGCCAGCAGCCAAGAAACAGGGGGAAGGTCACCCCTCCACTTT. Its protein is CASSQETGGRSPLHF.

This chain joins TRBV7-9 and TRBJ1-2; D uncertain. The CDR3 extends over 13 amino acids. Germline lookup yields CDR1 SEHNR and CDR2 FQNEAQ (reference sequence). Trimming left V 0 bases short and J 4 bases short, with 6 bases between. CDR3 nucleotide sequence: TGTGCCAGCAGCTTAGCAGGGAGCTATGGCTACACCTTC. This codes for CASSLAGSYGYTF.

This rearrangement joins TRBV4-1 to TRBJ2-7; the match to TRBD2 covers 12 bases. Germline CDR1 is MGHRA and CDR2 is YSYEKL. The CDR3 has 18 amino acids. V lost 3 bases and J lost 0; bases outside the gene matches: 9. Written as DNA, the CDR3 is TGCGCCAGCAGCCACGGACTAGCGGGGTACTCGGGCTCCTACGAGCAGTACTTC. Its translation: CASSHGLAGYSGSYEQYF.

The CDR3 loop reads CASSAAFGLSDTIYF. The CDR3 bases are TGTGCCAGCAGCGCCGCATTCGGTTTAAGCGACACCATATATTTT. The gene calls are TRBV9 and TRBJ1-3; D remains unclear. The CDR3 spans 15 residues. The V and J ends lost 3 bases and 8 bases respectively, with 18 bases between them. The germline gives CDR1 SGDLS, CDR2 YYNGEE.

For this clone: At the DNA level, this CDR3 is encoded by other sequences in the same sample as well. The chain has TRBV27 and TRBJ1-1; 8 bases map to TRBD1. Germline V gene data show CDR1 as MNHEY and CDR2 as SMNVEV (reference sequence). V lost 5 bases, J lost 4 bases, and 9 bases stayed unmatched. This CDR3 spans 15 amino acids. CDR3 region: CASSPIGQGGTEAFF. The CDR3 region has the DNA TGTGCCAGCAGTCCCATCGGACAGGGTGGCACTGAAGCTTTCTTT.

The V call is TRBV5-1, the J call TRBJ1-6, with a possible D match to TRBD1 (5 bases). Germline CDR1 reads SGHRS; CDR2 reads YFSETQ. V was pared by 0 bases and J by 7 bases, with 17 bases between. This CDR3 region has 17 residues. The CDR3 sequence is CASSLDPPGRLNSPLHF. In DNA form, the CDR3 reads TGCGCCAGCAGCTTGGATCCACCAGGGAGGCTAAATTCACCCCTCCACTTT.

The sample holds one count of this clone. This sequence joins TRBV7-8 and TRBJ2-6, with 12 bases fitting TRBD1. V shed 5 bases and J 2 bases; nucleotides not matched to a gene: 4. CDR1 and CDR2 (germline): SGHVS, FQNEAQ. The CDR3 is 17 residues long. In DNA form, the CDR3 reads TGTGCCAGCAGCCTATGGGACAGGGGGCCTGGGGCCAACGTCCTGACTTTC. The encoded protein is CASSLWDRGPGANVLTF.